What follows are 32 T cell receptor beta chains derived from one specimen sequenced in a study of cytomegalovirus exposure and HLA in healthy donors. Using immunoSEQ multiplex PCR, the repertoire was profiled, and TCRdb retains in-frame clones only, with some absent. The repertoire holds 80,000 to 95,000 clones, with about 94% as singletons. Sequenced input: PBMCs. The receptors were gathered from a woman aged 25 to 39 in good health and CMV-seropositive.

The rearrangement joins TRBV10-1 to TRBJ2-1; perhaps TRBD2 as D (6 bases). The CDR3 consists of 19 residues. The V end was cut by 4 bases, the J end by 0 bases, with 22 bases between. Germline CDR1 WNHNN, CDR2 SYGVQD (reference sequence). CDR3 coding DNA: TGCGCCAGCAGTGTCAGGGACCTTAGCGGAGTTAGCTCCTACAATGAGCAGTTCTTC. Translation: CASSVRDLSGVSSYNEQFF.

The J gene is TRBJ1-4, the V gene TRBV4-1, with D possibly being TRBD1 (6 bases). Germline V CDR1 and CDR2: MGHRA, YSYEKL. The CDR3 length is 14 residues. The germline V and J ends were trimmed by 6 bases and 8 bases, with 16 bases remaining between them. The CDR3 DNA is TGCGCCAGCAGAACAGGGACGAGGCGGGAAAAACTGTTTTTT. It translates to CASRTGTRREKLFF.

The V call is TRBV30, the J call TRBJ2-2, with D uncertain. V shed 2 bases and J shed 0 bases, with 4 bases lying between them. The germline V gene has CDR1 GTSNPN and CDR2 SVGIG (reference sequence). This CDR3 region has 13 residues. The CDR3: CAWSHSNTGELFF. The CDR3, as DNA: TGTGCCTGGAGTCACTCGAACACCGGGGAGCTGTTTTTT.

The chain couples TRBV18 to TRBJ1-1; D remains unclear. The CDR3 covers 13 residues. Trimming shortened V by 3 bases and J by 2 bases, and 7 bases separated the two germline ends. The germline V gene encodes CDR1 KGHSH and CDR2 LQKENI. CDR3 coding DNA: TGTGCCAGCTCACCGAGCGCCAACACTGAAGCTTTCTTT. Amino acids: CASSPSANTEAFF. The variable domain in full, with the rest retrieved from reference TRBV18 and TRBJ1-1, is NAGVMQNPRHLVRRRGQEARLRCSPMKGHSHVYWYRQLPEEGLKFMVYLQKENIIDESGMPKERFSAEFPKEGPSILRIQQVVRGDSAAYFCASSPSANTEAFFGQGTRLTVV.

V and J are TRBV28 and TRBJ1-4; D ambiguous. Trimming took off 5 bases at V and 0 bases at J, with 13 bases between the two ends. This CDR3 has 16 amino acids. Germline-derived CDR1 and CDR2 are MDHEN and SYDVKM. CDR3 loop: CASSDIREATNEKLFF. The CDR3 nucleotides read TGTGCCAGCAGTGACATAAGGGAGGCAACTAATGAAAAACTGTTTTTT.

Only one count was recorded for this clone. The chain combines TRBV28 with TRBJ1-5; D remains unclear. The germline V and J ends were trimmed by 6 bases and 8 bases, with 11 bases remaining between them. Germline V gives CDR1 MDHEN, CDR2 SYDVKM. This CDR3 is built from 12 residues. The CDR3 DNA follows: TGTGCCAGCAGCCGTGGCCCCGAGCCCCAGCATTTT. It encodes CASSRGPEPQHF. Full variable domain (remainder filled in from reference TRBV28 and TRBJ1-5): DVKVTQSSRYLVKRTGEKVFLECVQDMDHENMFWYRQDPGLGLRLIYFSYDVKMKEKGDIPEGYSVSREKKERFSLILESASTNQTSMYLCASSRGPEPQHFGDGTRLSIL.

This chain links TRBV19 with TRBJ2-7; TRBD2 matches at 10 bases. The CDR3 has 14 amino acids. The V segment lost 10 bases and the J segment 7 bases; nucleotides outside the gene matches: 13. The V gene's germline CDR1 is LNHDA and CDR2 SQIVND (reference sequence). CDR3 amino acids: CANERSGRQGEQYF. CDR3 sequence (DNA): TGTGCCAACGAACGTAGCGGGAGGCAGGGTGAGCAGTACTTC. Full variable domain (remainder filled in from reference TRBV19 and TRBJ2-7): DGGITQSPKYLFRKEGQNVTLSCEQNLNHDAMYWYRQDPGQGLRLIYYSQIVNDFQKGDIAEGYSVSREKKESFPLTVTSAQKNPTAFYLCANERSGRQGEQYFGPGTRLTVT.

This chain uses TRBV9 with TRBJ2-3; D might be TRBD1 (6 bases). V lost 4 bases, J lost 3 bases, and 15 bases lay in between. CDR3 length: 15 residues. Germline-derived CDR1 and CDR2 are SGDLS and YYNGEE. In DNA form, the CDR3 reads TGTGCCAGCAGCCCCTCAACAGGGAAGACAGATACGCAGTATTTT. Its protein product is CASSPSTGKTDTQYF.

Only one count was recorded for this clone. Lacking the conserved final phenylalanine or tryptophan, this CDR3 likely reflects a read error. It is unclear where the CDR3 begins or ends on the DNA, so no DNA is shown, and the CDR3 is as TCRdb lists it. V usage is TRBV27 and J usage is TRBJ2-7; the table's D gene call, TRBD2, was not cross checked with the DNA. Both ends counted, the CDR3 spans 14 residues. Germline lookup yields CDR1 MNHEY and CDR2 SMNVEV (reference sequence). CDR3 sequence: CASSFRAKAGGLSI.

This chain links TRBV5-1 with TRBJ1-2, with TRBD1 as a possible D gene (5 bases). The CDR3 contains 15 residues. The germline V and J ends were trimmed by 0 bases and 2 bases, with 11 bases remaining between them. Germline V gene lookup returns CDR1 SGHRS and CDR2 YFSETQ. The CDR3 nucleotides read TGCGCCAGCAGCTTGGGACAGCCAAAAAACTATGGCTACACCTTC. Translating it yields CASSLGQPKNYGYTF.

DNA for the CDR3: TGTGCCAGCAGCTTGAGTCTCGCGGGACAGGGTCCCTACGAGCAGTACTTC. Its protein is CASSLSLAGQGPYEQYF. J is TRBJ2-7 and V is TRBV5-6, with TRBD1 matching over 9 bases. After removal of 1 base from V and 2 bases from J, the junction contained 10 bases not matched to a gene. The V gene's germline CDR1 is SGHDT and CDR2 YYEEEE. This CDR3 has 17 amino acids. Drawing the rest from reference TRBV5-6 and TRBJ2-7, the complete variable domain is DAGVTQSPTHLIKTRGQQVTLRCSPKSGHDTVSWYQQALGQGPQFIFQYYEEEERQRGNFPDRFSGHQFPNYSSELNVNALLLGDSALYLCASSLSLAGQGPYEQYFGPGTRLTVT.

The gene calls are TRBV30 and TRBJ2-3; 10 bases fit TRBD2. J was trimmed by 3 bases and V by 8 bases; bases with no gene match: 8. This CDR3 comprises 14 residues. CDR1 and CDR2 (germline): GTSNPN, SVGIG (reference sequence). DNA for the CDR3: TGTGCCGGAAAAGCGGGAGGGCCGACAGATACGCAGTATTTT. Its translation is CAGKAGGPTDTQYF.

This sequence joins TRBV10-3 and TRBJ2-7, with 12 nucleotides matching TRBD2. The CDR3 extends over 14 amino acids. V lost 6 bases, J lost 4 bases, and 4 bases stayed unmatched. From germline, CDR1 is ENHRY and CDR2 SYGVKD. The CDR3 reads CAISLAGGPYEQYF. CDR3 nucleotide sequence: TGTGCCATCAGCCTAGCGGGAGGGCCGTACGAGCAGTACTTC.

In DNA form, the CDR3 reads TGTGCCAGCAGCCAAGATATGGGACAGGGAGGTACTGAAGCTTTCTTT. Its translation is CASSQDMGQGGTEAFF. The rearrangement joins TRBV4-2 to TRBJ1-1; TRBD1 matches at 9 bases. The length of the CDR3 is 16 residues. V was pared by 0 bases and J by 5 bases, with 7 bases of the junction left unmatched. Germline loops: CDR1 LGHNA, CDR2 YNFKEQ.

The chain carries TRBV7-9 and TRBJ2-2; no firm D call. CDR1 and CDR2 (germline): SEHNR, FQNEAQ (reference sequence). Trimming took off 1 base at V and 6 bases at J, with 6 bases between the two ends. The CDR3 extends over 13 amino acids. CDR3 nucleotide sequence: TGTGCCAGCAGCTTAGATTACTCCGGGGAGCTGTTTTTT. This encodes CASSLDYSGELFF.

The gene calls are TRBV7-8 and TRBJ2-5, with a tentative D call TRBD1 (6 bases). CDR1 is SGHVS, CDR2 FQNEAQ, per germline. V was trimmed by 1 base and J by 5 bases, leaving 17 bases between them. The CDR3 loop spans 16 amino acids. The CDR3 DNA reads TGTGCCAGCAGCTTAGAGGGGGTCCTAAGTCGGGAGACCCAGTACTTC. Its translation: CASSLEGVLSRETQYF. Together with reference TRBV7-8 and TRBJ2-5, the CDR3 gives the full variable domain: GAGVSQSPRYKVAKRGQDVALRCDPISGHVSLFWYQQALGQGPEFLTYFQNEAQLDKSGLPSDRFFAERPEGSVSTLKIQRTQQEDSAVYLCASSLEGVLSRETQYFGPGTRLLVL.

The V and J genes are TRBV14 and TRBJ2-1; possibly TRBD2 for D (5 bases). The CDR3 length is 17 residues. In germline, CDR1 is SGHDN, CDR2 FVKESK. V lost 4 bases and J 4 bases, leaving 20 bases between the germline ends. The CDR3 is CASSPTTGLLPYNEQFF. CDR3 nucleotide sequence: TGTGCCAGCAGCCCAACAACCGGACTGCTCCCTTACAATGAGCAGTTCTTC.

The chain uses TRBV6-5 and TRBJ2-3; 7 bases line up with TRBD1. The J call may not be correct, given that the DNA end is closer to TRBJ1-5. CDR3 length: 14 residues. Looked up from germline, CDR1 is MNHEY and CDR2 is SVGAGI. CDR3 loop: CASSTGVVWVTQHF. The CDR3 DNA reads TGTGCCAGCAGTACAGGGGTTGTTTGGGTTACGCAGCATTTT.

The CDR3 protein is CASSSSGLYEQYF. The CDR3 bases are TGTGCCAGCAGCTCCTCAGGGTTGTACGAGCAGTACTTC. The rearrangement links TRBV7-2 to TRBJ2-7; D might be TRBD1 (5 bases). V lost 4 bases and J 4 bases, leaving 11 bases between the germline ends. The CDR3 loop spans 13 amino acids. The germline gives CDR1 SGHTA, CDR2 FQGNSA. Full variable domain (rest looked up from reference TRBV7-2 and TRBJ2-7): GAGVSQSPSNKVTEKGKDVELRCDPISGHTALYWYRQSLGQGLEFLIYFQGNSAPDKSGLPSDRFSAERTGGSVSTLTIQRTQQEDSAVYLCASSSSGLYEQYFGPGTRLTVT.

The gene calls are TRBV7-3 and TRBJ2-3, with TRBD2 identical over 7 bases. The CDR3 loop spans 18 amino acids. Germline-derived CDR1 and CDR2 are SGHTA and FQGTGA. V lost 2 bases to trimming and J lost 1 base; unmatched junction nucleotides: 12. The CDR3 loop is CASSLGRETHRRTDTQYF. Here the CDR3 DNA reads TGTGCCAGCAGCTTAGGGCGGGAGACCCACAGGCGCACAGATACGCAGTATTTT.

The V gene is TRBV28, the J gene TRBJ2-5; 9 positions match TRBD2. After removal of 2 bases from V and 5 bases from J, the junction contained 3 bases not matched to a gene. The CDR3 is made up of 14 amino acids. In germline, CDR1 is MDHEN, CDR2 SYDVKM. The CDR3 here is CASSLAGGEETQYF. CDR3 in DNA: TGTGCCAGCAGTTTAGCGGGAGGGGAGGAGACCCAGTACTTC. Complete variable domain (other parts from reference TRBV28 and TRBJ2-5): DVKVTQSSRYLVKRTGEKVFLECVQDMDHENMFWYRQDPGLGLRLIYFSYDVKMKEKGDIPEGYSVSREKKERFSLILESASTNQTSMYLCASSLAGGEETQYFGPGTRLLVL.

V usage is TRBV10-3 and J usage is TRBJ2-7; 10 bases match TRBD1. Per the germline V gene, CDR1 is ENHRY and CDR2 is SYGVKD. J lost 7 bases, V lost 4 bases, and 4 bases had no gene match. CDR3 length: 13 residues. This CDR3 is CAISGQGAGEQYF. The DNA for the CDR3 is TGTGCCATCAGTGGACAGGGGGCAGGAGAGCAGTACTTC.

V and J are TRBV19 and TRBJ2-2, with TRBD2 matching 7 bases. CDR3 length equals 17 residues. Germline lookup yields CDR1 LNHDA and CDR2 SQIVND (reference sequence). J lost 5 bases, V lost 4 bases, and 13 bases had no gene match. The CDR3 sequence is CASSKRFLRESTGELFF. The CDR3 nucleotides are TGTGCCAGTAGTAAGAGGTTCTTGCGGGAGTCAACCGGGGAGCTGTTTTTT.

The chain is built from TRBV7-2 and TRBJ2-3; 11 nucleotides agree with TRBD2. Trimming removed 1 base from V and 2 bases from J; junction bases left unmatched: 11. The CDR3 extends over 19 amino acids. Germline values: CDR1 SGHTA, CDR2 FQGNSA. As DNA, the CDR3 is TGTGCCAGCAGCTTAGAGGGTGTTAGCGGGAGGGCGATCACAGATACGCAGTATTTT. Protein product: CASSLEGVSGRAITDTQYF.

V is TRBV27 and J is TRBJ1-1, with a weak D call TRBD1 (5 bases). With 2 bases removed from V and 5 bases from J, the gap between germline ends came to 15 bases. This CDR3 is 15 amino acids long. Germline V CDR1 and CDR2: MNHEY, SMNVEV (reference sequence). The CDR3 DNA reads as TGTGCCAGCAGTTTAAGCCAGGGTAGGCGGACTGAAGCTTTCTTT. This translates into CASSLSQGRRTEAFF.

V gene TRBV5-4 combines with J gene TRBJ2-1; 14 bases are shared with TRBD2. Germline CDR1 and CDR2: SGHNT and YYREEE (reference sequence). With V trimmed by 0 bases and J by 5 bases, 1 base remained unmatched. The CDR3 contains 16 residues. The CDR3 sequence is CASSLGGLAGDNEQFF. The DNA for the CDR3 is TGTGCCAGCAGCTTGGGGGGACTAGCGGGAGACAATGAGCAGTTCTTC.

The rearrangement joins TRBV11-2 to TRBJ2-7, with 12 positions matching TRBD2. J gave up 3 bases and V 4 bases, and 16 bases lay outside the gene matches. Per germline, CDR1 SGHAT and CDR2 FQNNGV. This CDR3 has 19 residues. The CDR3 sequence is CASSSSRSGASGRVYEQYF. For the CDR3, the DNA is TGTGCCAGCAGCTCTTCCCGGTCCGGAGCTAGCGGGAGGGTCTACGAGCAGTACTTC. The full variable domain, its missing parts supplied by reference TRBV11-2 and TRBJ2-7, is EAGVAQSPRYKIIEKRQSVAFWCNPISGHATLYWYQQILGQGPKLLIQFQNNGVVDDSQLPKDRFSAERLKGVDSTLKIQPAKLEDSAVYLCASSSSRSGASGRVYEQYFGPGTRLTVT.

This clone has just one count. The gene calls are TRBV5-6 and TRBJ1-1, with a weak D call TRBD1 (5 bases). Germline V gene sequence: CDR1 SGHDT, CDR2 YYEEEE. Trimming pared 0 bases from V and 3 bases from J, leaving 9 bases between. This CDR3 has 14 amino acids. CDR3 in amino acids: CASSLAGWDTEAFF. CDR3 sequence (DNA): TGTGCCAGCAGCTTGGCAGGGTGGGACACTGAAGCTTTCTTT. The full variable domain, its missing parts supplied by reference TRBV5-6 and TRBJ1-1, is DAGVTQSPTHLIKTRGQQVTLRCSPKSGHDTVSWYQQALGQGPQFIFQYYEEEERQRGNFPDRFSGHQFPNYSSELNVNALLLGDSALYLCASSLAGWDTEAFFGQGTRLTVV.

The V call is TRBV19, the J call TRBJ1-2, with 7 bases aligning to TRBD1. The germline V gene encodes CDR1 LNHDA and CDR2 SQIVND (reference sequence). The CDR3 is 14 residues long. V lost 4 bases and J lost 4; bases outside the gene matches: 6. The CDR3 loop is CASSTQTGIYGYTF. The CDR3, as DNA: TGTGCCAGTAGTACTCAGACAGGGATCTATGGCTACACCTTC.

V is TRBV4-2 and J is TRBJ1-5, with 10 bases matching TRBD1. Germline-derived CDR1 and CDR2 are LGHNA and YNFKEQ. The CDR3 is 21 residues long. J was trimmed by 2 bases and V by 0 bases; bases with no gene match: 16. CDR3 coding DNA: TGTGCCAGCAGCCAAGACCTTTCGGGACAGGGGTCCGTAGGCGGCAATCAGCCCCAGCATTTT. It encodes CASSQDLSGQGSVGGNQPQHF.

The V call is TRBV10-3, the J call TRBJ2-5; perhaps TRBD1 as D (6 bases). Between the trimmed V and J ends, which lost 2 bases and 4 bases, there was a span of 26 bases. The germline V gene encodes CDR1 ENHRY and CDR2 SYGVKD. There are 19 residues in the CDR3. DNA for the CDR3: TGTGCCATCAGTGAGGTGACAGGACGGGGCAAGCAGGTTAGAGAGACCCAGTACTTC. Encoded protein: CAISEVTGRGKQVRETQYF.

The rearrangement joins TRBV29-1 to TRBJ2-6; D might be TRBD2 (6 bases). There are 15 residues in the CDR3. V was clipped by 4 bases and J by 0 bases, with 10 bases between them. Germline V CDR1 and CDR2: SQVTM, ANQGSEA. Written as DNA, the CDR3 is TGCAGCGTTGCCTGGAGGGGCTCTGGGGCCAACGTCCTGACTTTC. The encoded protein is CSVAWRGSGANVLTF.